This passage covers 17 T cell receptor beta chains from one sample sequenced in a study of shared clonotypes between healthy human individuals (dated by TCRdb to about 2020). The library relied on the immunoSEQ multiplex PCR assay. Sourced from immuneACCESS, this table was stored by TCRdb with only in-frame sequences that have V and J called. A share of the clones is absent; for the studies checked, an unresolved V gene accounts for under half, and the remainder has no known explanation. The sample profile shows 2 million or so clones; 85% to 95% of them were found once. Of the sample, more than 0.1% is held by the ten largest clones. Sequenced sample: naive CD4+ T cells sorted from blood. Read against the paper, the sample's cell subset or site label means: CD45RA+ positively selected. Every receptor here comes from a man aged 18 to 29 in good health.

The J gene is TRBJ1-5, the V gene TRBV28, with 10 bases that match TRBD1. With 6 bases clipped from V and 3 bases from J, the junction kept 5 bases outside the gene matches. There are 15 residues in the CDR3. Germline V gene sequence: CDR1 MDHEN, CDR2 SYDVKM. The chain's CDR3 is CASSRTGGFNQPQHF. CDR3 DNA sequence: TGTGCCAGCAGCCGGACAGGGGGGTTCAATCAGCCCCAGCATTTT. The variable domain in full, with the rest retrieved from reference TRBV28 and TRBJ1-5, is DVKVTQSSRYLVKRTGEKVFLECVQDMDHENMFWYRQDPGLGLRLIYFSYDVKMKEKGDIPEGYSVSREKKERFSLILESASTNQTSMYLCASSRTGGFNQPQHFGDGTRLSIL.

V usage is TRBV2 and J usage is TRBJ2-2; 8 bases line up with TRBD2. With V trimmed by 6 bases and J by 4 bases, 13 bases remained unmatched. Germline CDR1 is SNHLY and CDR2 is FYNNEI. The length of the CDR3 is 17 residues. The CDR3 here is CASRAGLVLRGTGELFF. In DNA, the CDR3 is TGTGCCAGCAGGGCGGGACTAGTCCTCCGAGGCACCGGGGAGCTGTTTTTT.

A word on this clone: Given a much more abundant clone one base away, this may be a read error. Other DNA sequences from this sample encode an identical CDR3 as well. The rearrangement joins TRBV5-1 to TRBJ2-3, with 11 positions matching TRBD2. CDR1 and CDR2 from the germline V gene are SGHRS and YFSETQ. There are 15 residues in the CDR3. Unmatched junction bases numbered 5, after V lost 4 bases and J lost 4 bases. The CDR3 sequence is CASSPGTSGPDTQYF. The CDR3 DNA follows: TGCGCCAGCAGCCCCGGGACTAGCGGCCCAGATACGCAGTATTTT.

On this clone itself: The sample carries other DNA sequences with the same CDR3. V gene TRBV5-1 combines with J gene TRBJ2-1, with 8 positions matching TRBD2. CDR1 is SGHRS and CDR2 is YFSETQ in the germline V gene. The CDR3 covers 16 residues. The V and J ends lost 4 bases and 0 bases, in that order; junction bases with no gene match: 6. CDR3 coding DNA: TGCGCCAGCAGCCCGGGAGGGGGGAGCTCCTACAATGAGCAGTTCTTC. Its translation: CASSPGGGSSYNEQFF.

The gene calls are TRBV9 and TRBJ2-7, with D maybe TRBD2 (5 bases). Germline CDR1 reads SGDLS; CDR2 reads YYNGEE. This CDR3 is built from 13 residues. V shed 0 bases and J shed 5 bases, with 9 bases lying between them. CDR3: CASSVDEGNEQYF. CDR3 in DNA: TGTGCCAGCAGCGTAGATGAGGGAAACGAGCAGTACTTC.

The chain uses TRBV28 and TRBJ1-2, with D perhaps TRBD1 (5 bases). Trimming took off 4 bases at V and 1 base at J, with 10 bases between the two ends. CDR1 MDHEN and CDR2 SYDVKM come from the germline V gene. The CDR3 has 14 residues. CDR3 region: CASSSRTNNYGYTF. The CDR3 nucleotides are TGTGCCAGCAGTTCGCGGACAAATAACTATGGCTACACCTTC.

The chain links TRBV20-1 to TRBJ1-4; D is unclear. Germline values: CDR1 DFQATT, CDR2 SNEGSKA (reference sequence). The CDR3 is 10 amino acids. The ends were cut back, 4 bases at V and 7 bases at J, with 4 bases in the middle. CDR3 sequence: CSAMVEKLFF. CDR3 nucleotides: TGCAGTGCTATGGTTGAAAAACTGTTTTTT.

The rearrangement links TRBV7-2 to TRBJ2-2; TRBD1 might be the D (6 bases). Per germline, CDR1 SGHTA and CDR2 FQGNSA. V shed 5 bases and J shed 7 bases, with 11 bases lying between them. The CDR3 has 13 amino acids. CDR3 in amino acids: CASSATGIGELFF. The CDR3 nucleotides are TGTGCCAGCAGCGCAACAGGGATCGGGGAGCTGTTTTTT.

The chain uses TRBV5-1 and TRBJ1-4; 9 bases are shared with TRBD1. Germline CDR1 SGHRS, CDR2 YFSETQ. The CDR3 consists of 16 residues. V trimming: 3 bases; J trimming: 7 bases; junction bases outside the gene matches: 10. The CDR3 spells CASSSFPGTGFEKLFF. CDR3 bases: TGCGCCAGCAGCTCCTTCCCCGGGACAGGGTTTGAAAAACTGTTTTTT.

This clone was seen just once. This same CDR3 is encoded by further DNA sequences in the sample. CDR3 sequence (DNA): TGCAGTGCCCTGGGGACAGATACGCAGTATTTT. Translated: CSALGTDTQYF. The J gene is TRBJ2-3, the V gene TRBV20-1; unclear D gene. Trimming removed 6 bases from V and 3 bases from J, with 7 bases in between. This CDR3 spans 11 amino acids. The germline V gene has CDR1 DFQATT and CDR2 SNEGSKA (reference sequence).

The chain carries TRBV28 and TRBJ2-1, with TRBD2 matching over 13 bases. The CDR3 is made up of 16 amino acids. Germline assignment: CDR1 MDHEN and CDR2 SYDVKM. The junction had 5 bases not matched to a gene; V was cut back by 3 bases and J by 6 bases. CDR3 residues: CASSFMGLAGINEQFF. CDR3 coding DNA: TGTGCCAGCAGTTTCATGGGACTAGCGGGGATCAATGAGCAGTTCTTC.

This sequence joins TRBV6-4 and TRBJ2-6; TRBD1 matches 7 bases. CDR1 and CDR2 from the germline V gene are MRHNA and SNTAGT. The CDR3 has 15 residues. V lost 5 bases to trimming and J lost 1 base; unmatched junction nucleotides: 2. The CDR3 region is CASSPDRSGANVLTF. The DNA for the CDR3 is TGTGCCAGCAGTCCGGACAGGTCTGGGGCCAACGTCCTGACTTTC.

The genes are TRBV19 and TRBJ1-2; the match to TRBD1 covers 8 bases. The germline CDR1 and CDR2 sequences are LNHDA and SQIVND (reference sequence). The CDR3 sequence is 13 residues long. After removal of 7 bases from V and 8 bases from J, the junction contained 9 bases not matched to a gene. CDR3 sequence: CASTADRAEGYTF. The CDR3 nucleotides are TGTGCCAGTACCGCGGACAGGGCTGAGGGCTACACCTTC.

The V gene is TRBV5-8, the J gene TRBJ2-1; TRBD2 matches 13 bases. Losses at the gene ends were 0 bases for V and 11 bases for J; bases not matched to a gene: 11. This CDR3 spans 17 amino acids. Germline assignment: CDR1 SGHTS and CDR2 YDEGEE. The DNA of the CDR3 is TGTGCCAGCAGCTTGGTTGGCGGGCCGACTAGCGGGGGGAAGCAGTTCTTC. Translation gives CASSLVGGPTSGGKQFF.

This chain uses TRBV6-6 with TRBJ2-3; the match to TRBD1 covers 11 bases. The CDR3 totals 14 residues. Germline V gene data show CDR1 as MNHNY and CDR2 as SVGAGI (reference sequence). V gave up 7 bases and J gave up 4 bases; unmatched junction bases: 4. The CDR3 spells CASTVGQGADTQYF. As DNA, the CDR3 is TGTGCCAGCACTGTGGGACAGGGGGCAGATACGCAGTATTTT.

The rearrangement uses TRBV12-5 and TRBJ2-3, with D perhaps matching TRBD2 (6 bases). Trimming shortened V by 5 bases and J by 7 bases, and 10 bases separated the two germline ends. The germline V gene has CDR1 LGHNT and CDR2 FRNRAP. This CDR3 has 12 residues. The CDR3 DNA follows: TGTGCTAGTGGTATACTAGCCCATACGCAGTATTTT. Amino acid sequence: CASGILAHTQYF. Full variable domain (rest looked up from reference TRBV12-5 and TRBJ2-3): DARVTQTPRHKVTEMGQEVTMRCQPILGHNTVFWYRQTMMQGLELLAYFRNRAPLDDSGMPKDRFSAEMPDATLATLKIQPSEPRDSAVYFCASGILAHTQYFGPGTRLTVL.

The V and J genes are TRBV6-5 and TRBJ1-2; D might be TRBD1 (5 bases). Germline assignment: CDR1 MNHEY and CDR2 SVGAGI. Trimming removed 7 bases from V and 3 bases from J, with 18 bases in between. CDR3 length equals 15 residues. The CDR3 sequence: CASTSRGGVDYGYTF. In nucleotides, the CDR3 is TGTGCCAGCACATCCCGGGGAGGGGTTGACTATGGCTACACCTTC.